This T cell receptor (beta chain) stems from a study of TIL therapy for anti-PD-1-resistant metastatic lung cancer. The libraries were made with immunoSEQ v3. Sequencing was performed with immunoSEQ multiplex PCR; in TCRdb, only in-frame clones are kept and a portion is missing. Found here are some 57,000 clones, about nine tenths of them singletons; the top ten hold 2% to 3%. V was shortened by 6 bases and J by 6 bases, with 9 bases between the two germline ends. The germline V gene encodes CDR1 DFQATT and CDR2 SNEGSKA (reference sequence). The CDR3 extends over 11 amino acids. The sample's time point: pre-treatment sample, taken before nivolumab and TIL therapy.

Specimen: blood, collected at baseline. The V call is TRBV20-1, the J call TRBJ2-1; a weak D match, TRBD1 (6 bases). The sequence was obtained from a person aged 25 to 80 with non-small cell lung cancer. CDR3 loop: CSAVRGNEQFF. The CDR3, as DNA: TGCAGTGCCGTCAGGGGCAATGAGCAGTTCTTC.